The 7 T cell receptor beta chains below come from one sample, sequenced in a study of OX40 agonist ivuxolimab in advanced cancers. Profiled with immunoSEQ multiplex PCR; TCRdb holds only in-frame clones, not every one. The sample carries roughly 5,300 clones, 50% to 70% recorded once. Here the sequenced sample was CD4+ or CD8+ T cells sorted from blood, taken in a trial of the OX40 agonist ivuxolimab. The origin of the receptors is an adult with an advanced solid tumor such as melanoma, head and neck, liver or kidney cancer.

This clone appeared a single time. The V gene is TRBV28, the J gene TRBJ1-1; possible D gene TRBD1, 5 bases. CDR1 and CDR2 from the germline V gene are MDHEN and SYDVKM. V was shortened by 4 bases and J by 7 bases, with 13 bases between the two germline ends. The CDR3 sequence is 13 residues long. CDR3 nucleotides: TGTGCCAGCAGTTCATCAGGGACGATTGAAGCTTTCTTT. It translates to CASSSSGTIEAFF.

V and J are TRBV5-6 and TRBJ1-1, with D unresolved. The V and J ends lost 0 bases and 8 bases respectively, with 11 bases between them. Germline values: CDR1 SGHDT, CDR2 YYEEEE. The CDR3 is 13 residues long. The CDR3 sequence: CASSLAAADEAFF. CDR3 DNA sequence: TGTGCCAGCAGCTTGGCGGCAGCGGACGAAGCTTTCTTT.

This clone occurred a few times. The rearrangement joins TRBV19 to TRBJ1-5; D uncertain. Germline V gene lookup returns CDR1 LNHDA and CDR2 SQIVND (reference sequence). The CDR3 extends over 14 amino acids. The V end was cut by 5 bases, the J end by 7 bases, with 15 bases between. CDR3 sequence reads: CASSFPEATQPQHF. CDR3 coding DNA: TGTGCCAGTAGTTTCCCCGAGGCCACGCAGCCCCAGCATTTT.

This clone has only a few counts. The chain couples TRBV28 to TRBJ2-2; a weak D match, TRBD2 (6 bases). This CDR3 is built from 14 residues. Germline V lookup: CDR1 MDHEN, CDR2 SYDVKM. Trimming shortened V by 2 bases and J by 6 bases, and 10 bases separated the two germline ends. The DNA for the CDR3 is TGTGCCAGCAGTTTAAAACTAGCTCCCGGGGAGCTGTTTTTT. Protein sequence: CASSLKLAPGELFF.

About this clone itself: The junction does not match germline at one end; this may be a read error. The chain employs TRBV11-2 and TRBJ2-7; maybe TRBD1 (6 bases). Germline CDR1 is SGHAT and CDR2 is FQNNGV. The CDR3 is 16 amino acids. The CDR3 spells CASSQVSTGSSYEQYF. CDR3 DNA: TGCGCCAGCAGCCAAGTGTCTACAGGGAGCTCCTACGAGCAGTACTTC. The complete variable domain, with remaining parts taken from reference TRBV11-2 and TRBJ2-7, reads EAGVAQSPRYKIIEKRQSVAFWCNPISGHATLYWYQQILGQGPKLLIQFQNNGVVDDSQLPKDRFSAERLKGVDSTLKIQPAKLEDSAVYLCASSQVSTGSSYEQYFGPGTRLTVT.

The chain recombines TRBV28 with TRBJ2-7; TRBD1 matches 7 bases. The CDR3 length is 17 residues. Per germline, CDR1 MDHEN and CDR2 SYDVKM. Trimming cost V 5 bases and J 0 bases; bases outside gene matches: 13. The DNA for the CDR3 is TGTGCCAGCAGTCTAGGAGCCGGGACAGCGCGCTCCTACGAGCAGTACTTC. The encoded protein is CASSLGAGTARSYEQYF.

Here the CDR3 DNA reads TGTGCCAGCAGCAAGAGGGACGATCGCACAGATACGCAGTATTTT. Amino acid sequence: CASSKRDDRTDTQYF. The chain carries TRBV6-6 and TRBJ2-3, with D perhaps assigned TRBD1 or TRBD2 (5 bases each). Trimming shortened V by 6 bases and J by 1 base, and 14 bases separated the two germline ends. Germline lookup yields CDR1 MNHNY and CDR2 SVGAGI (reference sequence). CDR3 length: 15 residues.